The subject of this entry is one T cell receptor (beta chain). Its cognate antigen is unknown. In nominal health when sampled, donors likely had unrecorded immune exposures nonetheless. The sample comes from a study of cytomegalovirus exposure and HLA in healthy donors. Study background: Roughly four fifths of more than 300 genotyped donors fell in the Caucasian-associated ancestry cluster. Whole-study results and caveats: Sequencing likely generated an artifact that appeared as a cluster of highly shared sequence variants. In a later analysis, TCR beta V- and J-gene trimming showed a link to a missense DCLRE1C variant.

Losses at the gene ends were 2 bases for V and 0 bases for J; bases not matched to a gene: 6. The CDR3 has 16 residues. Germline V gives CDR1 SGHAT, CDR2 FQNNGV. Primers for the PCR totalled 60 Vbeta and 13 Jbeta. Data came from immunoSEQ multiplex PCR; TCRdb stores just in-frame clones and leaves some out. Of around 95,000 clones listed, roughly 80% are singletons. Specimen: PBMCs. The TCR sequence derives from a man aged 30-40 years in good health and CMV-seropositive. This chain links TRBV11-2 with TRBJ1-1, with TRBD1 matching 7 bases. The CDR3: CASSLRSGQLNTEAFF. In DNA, the CDR3 is TGTGCCAGCAGCTTACGCTCGGGACAGCTGAACACTGAAGCTTTCTTT.